These T cell receptor beta chains were read from a single sample in a study of CD8+ T cells in alopecia areata. Only in-frame clones appear in the TCRdb table, and some are missing; sequencing was by immunoSEQ multiplex PCR. The profile covers 210,000 or so clones, with more than 55% appearing a single time and 1% to 1.5% taken by the ten largest. Sequences were derived from CD4+ T cells sorted from blood, sampled at week 44, from a patient treated with tofacitinib. These TCRs come from a human donor with alopecia areata. The CDR3 runs from the conserved cysteine through the conserved F or W. A D gene is named only where the DNA matches it firmly. Not all rows give a size; the values are once, few, many and, for expanded clones, a class.

TRBJ1-1	TRBV9	NA	NA	TGTGCCAGCAGCGTAGAACAGGGGAACACTGAAGCTTTCTTT	CASSVEQGNTEAFF
TRBJ2-5	TRBV29-1	NA	NA	TGCAGCGTGCTCGCTAGTTTTGTGTCAGAGACCCAGTACTTC	CSVLASFVSETQYF
TRBJ2-5	TRBV6-5	TRBD2	NA	TGTGCCAGCAGAAACGCGGGGGGAGAGACCCAGTACTTC	CASRNAGGETQYF
TRBJ1-2	TRBV5-4	NA	NA	TGTGCCAGCAGCTTGGGTATTTCAGGAAGTAACTATGGCTACACCTTC	CASSLGISGSNYGYTF
TRBJ1-1	TRBV29-1	TRBD1	NA	TGCAGCGTTTGCCGGGACAGGGACACTGAAGCTTTCTTT	CSVCRDRDTEAFF
TRBJ2-4	TRBV6-1	NA	NA	TGTGCCAGCAGTGAAATGGGGGAGATAGCCAAAAACATTCAGTACTTC	CASSEMGEIAKNIQYF
TRBJ2-4	TRBV7-2	TRBD1	NA	TGTGCCAGCAGCTTAGGGGAAGGGGGCCAGCTTGAAAACATTCAGTACTTC	CASSLGEGGQLENIQYF
TRBJ1-1	TRBV6-6	NA	once	TGTGCCAGCAGTTCAATAGGTATGAACACTGAAGCTTTCTTT	CASSSIGMNTEAFF
TRBJ2-1	TRBV14	NA	NA	TGTGCCAGCAGTCGTCTTGAGGTGGAGCAGTTCTTC	CASSRLEVEQFF
TRBJ1-5	TRBV2	TRBD1	few	TGTGCCAGCACCCCAGGGACAGGTAACGCTCAGCCCCAGCATTTT	CASTPGTGNAQPQHF
TRBJ1-2	TRBV5-4	TRBD1	NA	TGTGCCAGCAGCCCAGGGACAGGGGGCATGGACTATGGCTACACCTTC	CASSPGTGGMDYGYTF
TRBJ2-7	TRBV2	NA	few	TGTGCCAGCAGTGTTAGGGGGACGGGCCAAGGCTACGAGCAGTACTTC	CASSVRGTGQGYEQYF
TRBJ1-6	TRBV10-3	NA	medium-sized	TGTGCCACCGGAGTACAGAGTTCGAATTCACCCCTCCACTTT	CATGVQSSNSPLHF
TRBJ2-6	TRBV11-2	NA	NA	TGTGCCAGCAGCTTAGTAGTCTCTGGGGCCAACGTCCTGACTTTC	CASSLVVSGANVLTF
TRBJ2-1	TRBV7-3	TRBD2	NA	TGTGCCAGCAGCTTAAGTAACAACGGGGGGATGAATGAGCAGTTCTTC	CASSLSNNGGMNEQFF
TRBJ2-6	TRBV25-1	TRBD1	few	TGTGCCAGCAGCACCCGAAAGAGGACAGGGAGAGACGTCCTGACTTTC	CASSTRKRTGRDVLTF
TRBJ1-5	TRBV14	NA	NA	TGTGCCAGCAGCCAAGACCCAAATCAGCCCCAGCATTTT	CASSQDPNQPQHF
TRBJ2-5	TRBV5-4	TRBD2	few	TGTGCCAGCAGCTTGGAGCTAGCGGACGGAGAGACCCAGTACTTC	CASSLELADGETQYF
TRBJ1-1	TRBV29-1	TRBD1	NA	TGCAGCGGCTCACAGGGGGGCACTGAAGCTTTCTTT	CSGSQGGTEAFF
TRBJ1-5	TRBV4-1	NA	once	TGCGCCAGCAGCCGGGGGGAACAGAGCAATCAGCCCCAGCATTTT	CASSRGEQSNQPQHF
TRBJ2-1	TRBV11-1	NA	many	TGTGCCAGCAGACGCCTGGGAATAGCCAATTCTCCCAATGAGCAGTTCTTC	CASRRLGIANSPNEQFF
TRBJ2-2	TRBV4-1	NA	NA	TGCGCCAGCAGCCAAGACCCCACCGGGGAGCTGTTTTTT	CASSQDPTGELFF
TRBJ2-1	TRBV7-8	NA	NA	TGTGCCAGCAGCTTGGGATCTAGGGCACTTTTCTACAATGAGCAGTTCTTC	CASSLGSRALFYNEQFF
TRBJ2-2	TRBV5-1	TRBD1	NA	TGCGCCAGCAGCTTGGCCGGACAGGGGGCCGGGGAGCTGTTTTTT	CASSLAGQGAGELFF
TRBJ2-3	TRBV5-6	NA	NA	TGTGCCAGCAGCTTCATCATGGATACGCAGTATTTT	CASSFIMDTQYF
TRBJ1-1	TRBV18	NA	NA	TGTGCCAGCTCACCACAGGACAGTCCCGCAGAAGCTTTCTTT	CASSPQDSPAEAFF
TRBJ1-2	TRBV7-2	TRBD1	few	TGTGCCAGCAGCAAGACCATTTTTGACAGGGGCTATGGCTACACCTTC	CASSKTIFDRGYGYTF
TRBJ1-1	TRBV7-9	TRBD1	NA	TGTGCCAGCAGCTTATATGGGGGACAGGACACTGAAGCTTTCTTT	CASSLYGGQDTEAFF
TRBJ2-5	TRBV6-1	TRBD2	NA	TGTGCCAGCAGTGAAGGGCAGCGGGGGACCCAGTACTTC	CASSEGQRGTQYF
TRBJ1-5	TRBV10-2	NA	NA	TGCGCCAGCAGTGAACGGCCTCAGCCCCAGCATTTT	CASSERPQPQHF
TRBJ2-3	TRBV7-2	NA	few	TGTGCCAGCAGCTTAGGTGCTAGCTCACACACAGATACGCAGTATTTT	CASSLGASSHTDTQYF
TRBJ2-7	TRBV29-1	TRBD1	few	TGCAGCGTTGAGAGGGACAGGGTGGGCGAGCAGTACTTC	CSVERDRVGEQYF
TRBJ2-5	TRBV30	TRBD1	once	TGTGCCTGGAGTGTCGCCGGGACAGGGGTGGGGGAGACCCAGTACTTC	CAWSVAGTGVGETQYF
TRBJ2-1	TRBV29-1	NA	NA	TGCAGCGTTCTGCAGCCTTTACGCAATGAGCAGTTCTTC	CSVLQPLRNEQFF
TRBJ1-2	TRBV11-2	TRBD1	NA	TGTGCCAGCAGCTTCCTGACAGGGAACGAAGGCTACACCTTC	CASSFLTGNEGYTF
TRBJ1-1	TRBV29-1	NA	few	TGCAGCGTTGGCGGGGCAGAGGGCACTGAAGCTTTCTTT	CSVGGAEGTEAFF
TRBJ1-1	TRBV29-1	NA	NA	TGCAGCAGCGGGACAACGAACACTGAAGCTTTCTTT	CSSGTTNTEAFF
TRBJ2-5	TRBV11-2	TRBD2	NA	TGTGCCAGCAGCCGTAGTAGCCAAGCGGGGGGGGAGACCCAGTACTTC	CASSRSSQAGGETQYF
TRBJ2-1	TRBV11-2	NA	NA	TGTGCCAGCAGCTGGGGGGACAGCAATACCAATGAGCAGTTCTTC	CASSWGDSNTNEQFF
TRBJ2-7	TRBV29-1	NA	NA	TGCAGCGTGGGGTCCCGGTTATCCTACGAGCAGTACTTC	CSVGSRLSYEQYF
TRBJ1-1	TRBV6-6	TRBD1	many	TGTGCCAGCAGTTACTCTGCGGCAGGGGGCTATCCTTTT	CASSYSAAGGYPF
TRBJ2-1	TRBV20-1	NA	NA	TGCAGTGCTAGTTTCCGTGAGCAGTTCTTC	CSASFREQFF
TRBJ1-6	TRBV6-5	TRBD1	NA	TGTGCCAGCAGAGGGACAGGGGGAAATTCACCCCTCCACTTT	CASRGTGGNSPLHF
TRBJ1-5	TRBV27	TRBD1	NA	TGTGCCAGCAGTTTTGTGGGACAGAGCAATCAGCCCCAGCATTTT	CASSFVGQSNQPQHF
TRBJ1-5	TRBV2	TRBD1	once	TGTGCCAGCACTTGGACAGGGAAGAATCAGCCCCAGCATTTT	CASTWTGKNQPQHF
TRBJ2-3	TRBV11-2	NA	NA	TGTGCCAGCAGCTCGCGACTCACAGATACGCAGTATTTT	CASSSRLTDTQYF
TRBJ1-6	TRBV29-1	NA	few	TGCAGCGTTAGAATCTTCCCAGATTCACCCCTCCACTTT	CSVRIFPDSPLHF
TRBJ1-2	TRBV29-1	TRBD1	NA	TGCAGCGTTGATGGACAGGAGGGCTACACCTTC	CSVDGQEGYTF
TRBJ2-1	TRBV6-6	NA	NA	TGTGCCAGCACTCCGGATCGGGCTCGTAAGTTCTTC	CASTPDRARKFF
TRBJ2-3	TRBV5-1	NA	few	TGCGCCAGCATGTTGGTGGGGGGCAACACAGATACGCAGTATTTT	CASMLVGGNTDTQYF
TRBJ2-2	TRBV7-3	TRBD1	NA	TGTGCCAGCAGCTTACGCAGGGGGCGAACCGGGGAGCTGTTTTTT	CASSLRRGRTGELFF